Listed below are T cell receptor beta chains from one sample, sequenced in a study of cytomegalovirus exposure and HLA in healthy donors. The table came from immunoSEQ multiplex PCR; TCRdb's copy has only in-frame clones and leaves some out. The sample yields roughly 130,000 clones, more than 8% seen once. Input material: PBMCs. These receptor sequences come from a man aged 35 to 55 in good health and CMV-seronegative. Each CDR3 is given with its conserved first and last residue. Each record gives: J gene, D gene, V gene, clone size, CDR3 DNA, CDR3 protein. The D gene is left open where the match is weak. Some rows mark clone size as missing; the rest say once, few, many or name a class of expanded clone.

J gene: TRBJ1-5; D gene: NA; V gene: TRBV7-9; clone size: NA; CDR3 DNA: TGTGCCAGCAGCTTAGCCTGGACATCCGGCGGGGAGCCCCAGCATTTT; CDR3 protein: CASSLAWTSGGEPQHF
J gene: TRBJ1-2; D gene: TRBD1; V gene: TRBV5-6; clone size: NA; CDR3 DNA: TGTGCCAGCAGCTTCCTGGGACAGGGGGTCACTGGCTACACCTTC; CDR3 protein: CASSFLGQGVTGYTF
J gene: TRBJ1-2; D gene: TRBD1; V gene: TRBV7-2; clone size: NA; CDR3 DNA: TGTGCCAGCAGCTTAGACCGGGACAGGCCTCTCTATGGCTACACCTTC; CDR3 protein: CASSLDRDRPLYGYTF
J gene: TRBJ2-4; D gene: TRBD2; V gene: TRBV10-2; clone size: NA; CDR3 DNA: TGCGCCAGCAGTGAGAAGGAGCGGGGGGGCGGAGACATTCAGTACTTC; CDR3 protein: CASSEKERGGGDIQYF
J gene: TRBJ2-3; D gene: TRBD2; V gene: TRBV9; clone size: NA; CDR3 DNA: TGTGCCAGCAGCCTATTTGTAGCGGGGCCCACAGATACGCAGTATTTT; CDR3 protein: CASSLFVAGPTDTQYF
J gene: TRBJ2-7; D gene: TRBD1; V gene: TRBV28; clone size: few; CDR3 DNA: TGTGCCAGCAGTTCCCCGGGACAGGGAATTCCCTACGAGCAGTACTTC; CDR3 protein: CASSSPGQGIPYEQYF
J gene: TRBJ2-3; D gene: NA; V gene: TRBV7-2; clone size: few; CDR3 DNA: TGTGCCAGCAGCCTAACAGATACGCAGTATTTT; CDR3 protein: CASSLTDTQYF
J gene: TRBJ1-2; D gene: TRBD1; V gene: TRBV7-9; clone size: few; CDR3 DNA: TGTGCCAGCAGCTCTCAGGACAGGGGGCATGGCTACACCTTC; CDR3 protein: CASSSQDRGHGYTF
J gene: TRBJ2-7; D gene: NA; V gene: TRBV7-2; clone size: NA; CDR3 DNA: TGTGCCAGCAGCTTAGGGAGGGGCTCCTACGAGCAGTACTTC; CDR3 protein: CASSLGRGSYEQYF
J gene: TRBJ1-6; D gene: TRBD1; V gene: TRBV27; clone size: few; CDR3 DNA: TGTGCCAGCAGTTCCCCGGGACAGGCGTCACCCCTCCACTTT; CDR3 protein: CASSSPGQASPLHF
J gene: TRBJ2-7; D gene: TRBD1; V gene: TRBV7-8; clone size: NA; CDR3 DNA: TGTGCCAGCAGCTTAGGAGGGACAGGGATCGAGCAGTACTTC; CDR3 protein: CASSLGGTGIEQYF
J gene: TRBJ2-5; D gene: TRBD2; V gene: TRBV6-1; clone size: NA; CDR3 DNA: TGTGCCAGCAGTGGGGACAGGGGTCTAGCGGGGGGGGAGACCCAGTACTTC; CDR3 protein: CASSGDRGLAGGETQYF
J gene: TRBJ1-6; D gene: NA; V gene: TRBV4-1; clone size: NA; CDR3 DNA: TGCGCCAGCGGAATCACCGGGACACCCCTCCACTTT; CDR3 protein: CASGITGTPLHF
J gene: TRBJ2-7; D gene: NA; V gene: TRBV20-1; clone size: NA; CDR3 DNA: TGCAGTGCTAGCAGGGACTACGAGCAGTACTTC; CDR3 protein: CSASRDYEQYF
J gene: TRBJ1-1; D gene: NA; V gene: TRBV9; clone size: few; CDR3 DNA: TGTGCCAGCAGCCGTTCCGGGACAACCTTCGGAAACACTGAAGCTTTCTTT; CDR3 protein: CASSRSGTTFGNTEAFF
J gene: TRBJ2-7; D gene: NA; V gene: TRBV28; clone size: few; CDR3 DNA: TGTGCCAGCACCCCAGGACTGCTTTCCTACGAGCAGTACTTC; CDR3 protein: CASTPGLLSYEQYF
J gene: TRBJ1-1; D gene: TRBD1; V gene: TRBV5-6; clone size: few; CDR3 DNA: TGTGCCAGCAGCCGATCGGGACAGGGGATCACTGAAGCTTTCTTT; CDR3 protein: CASSRSGQGITEAFF
J gene: TRBJ2-7; D gene: TRBD2; V gene: TRBV4-1; clone size: NA; CDR3 DNA: TGCGCCAGCAGCGTGGGAACCCGGACTAGCTCCTACGAGCAGTACTTC; CDR3 protein: CASSVGTRTSSYEQYF
J gene: TRBJ1-3; D gene: NA; V gene: TRBV4-1; clone size: NA; CDR3 DNA: TGCGCCAGCAGCCAAGAAGTGCCCCAGGGCGGCCTGAGGAACACCATATATTTT; CDR3 protein: CASSQEVPQGGLRNTIYF
J gene: TRBJ1-2; D gene: NA; V gene: TRBV5-1; clone size: NA; CDR3 DNA: TGCGCCAGCAGGAGATCGGAGGGCTATGGCTACACCTTC; CDR3 protein: CASRRSEGYGYTF
J gene: TRBJ2-5; D gene: TRBD2; V gene: TRBV2; clone size: few; CDR3 DNA: TGTGCCAGCCCCAGACTAGCGGGGGTCTACCAAGAGACCCAGTACTTC; CDR3 protein: CASPRLAGVYQETQYF
J gene: TRBJ2-3; D gene: NA; V gene: TRBV18; clone size: NA; CDR3 DNA: TGTGCCAGCTCACCACAGGGGCGGTCAGATACGCAGTATTTT; CDR3 protein: CASSPQGRSDTQYF
J gene: TRBJ2-5; D gene: NA; V gene: TRBV5-1; clone size: few; CDR3 DNA: TGCGCCAGCAGCTTGGGGGCTACCCAAGAGACCCAGTACTTC; CDR3 protein: CASSLGATQETQYF
J gene: TRBJ1-6; D gene: NA; V gene: TRBV30; clone size: many; CDR3 DNA: TGTGCCTTAGGGGAATCTAATAATTCACCCCTCCACTTT; CDR3 protein: CALGESNNSPLHF
J gene: TRBJ1-2; D gene: TRBD1; V gene: TRBV5-8; clone size: few; CDR3 DNA: TGTGCCAGCAGCTTGGCCGAGGCAGGGGGTTACTATGGCTACACCTTC; CDR3 protein: CASSLAEAGGYYGYTF
J gene: TRBJ2-1; D gene: NA; V gene: TRBV7-2; clone size: NA; CDR3 DNA: TGTGCCAGCAGCTCGGACGGGAGATCCTACAATGAGCAGTTCTTC; CDR3 protein: CASSSDGRSYNEQFF
J gene: TRBJ2-7; D gene: TRBD1; V gene: TRBV29-1; clone size: few; CDR3 DNA: TGCAGCGTGCTAGACAGGGGAGTATCCTACGAGCAGTACTTC; CDR3 protein: CSVLDRGVSYEQYF
J gene: TRBJ2-5; D gene: TRBD2; V gene: TRBV2; clone size: NA; CDR3 DNA: TGTGCCAGCAGCAAAAGCGGGGCACAAGAGACCCAGTACTTC; CDR3 protein: CASSKSGAQETQYF
J gene: TRBJ1-4; D gene: NA; V gene: TRBV4-2; clone size: few; CDR3 DNA: TGTGCCAGCAGCCAAGATGTCCGGACTAATGAAAAACTGTTTTTT; CDR3 protein: CASSQDVRTNEKLFF
J gene: TRBJ1-3; D gene: NA; V gene: TRBV6-6; clone size: few; CDR3 DNA: TGTGCCAGCAATCCAGGGTCCTCTGGAAACACCATATATTTT; CDR3 protein: CASNPGSSGNTIYF
J gene: TRBJ1-1; D gene: NA; V gene: TRBV9; clone size: few; CDR3 DNA: TGTGCCAGCAGCGTAGCGGGTGACACTGAAGCTTTCTTT; CDR3 protein: CASSVAGDTEAFF
J gene: TRBJ2-1; D gene: TRBD2; V gene: TRBV7-9; clone size: NA; CDR3 DNA: TGTGCCAGCAGCAGACCTAGCGGGGGGGCCCCTGAGCAGTTCTTC; CDR3 protein: CASSRPSGGAPEQFF
J gene: TRBJ2-5; D gene: TRBD2; V gene: TRBV6-5; clone size: few; CDR3 DNA: TGTGCCAGCAGTTACTCTAGCGGGGGGCCCCGGGAGACCCAGTACTTC; CDR3 protein: CASSYSSGGPRETQYF
J gene: TRBJ2-3; D gene: TRBD2; V gene: TRBV14; clone size: few; CDR3 DNA: TGTGCCAGCAGCCGGGCCGGGCTAGCGGGCACAGATACGCAGTATTTT; CDR3 protein: CASSRAGLAGTDTQYF
J gene: TRBJ2-3; D gene: TRBD2; V gene: TRBV7-2; clone size: NA; CDR3 DNA: TGTGCCACCGGAATAGCGGGGGAGCCCACAGATACGCAGTATTTT; CDR3 protein: CATGIAGEPTDTQYF
J gene: TRBJ1-1; D gene: NA; V gene: TRBV11-3; clone size: NA; CDR3 DNA: TGTGCCAGCAGCTCGGGGGACCGGGGGGCTTTCTTT; CDR3 protein: CASSSGDRGAFF
J gene: TRBJ1-5; D gene: NA; V gene: TRBV27; clone size: few; CDR3 DNA: TGTGCCAGCAGTTTTTCCGGAGGTGGCAATCAGCCCCAGCATTTT; CDR3 protein: CASSFSGGGNQPQHF
J gene: TRBJ1-1; D gene: TRBD1; V gene: TRBV5-3; clone size: few; CDR3 DNA: TGTGCCAGAAGTGTCGGCACGGTAGCCCGAGGGGGCAGTCACACTGAAGCTTTCTTT; CDR3 protein: CARSVGTVARGGSHTEAFF
J gene: TRBJ2-5; D gene: TRBD2; V gene: TRBV4-3; clone size: NA; CDR3 DNA: TGCGCCAGCAGCCAGTTACTAGCGGCCGGCCAAGAGCCCCAGTACTTC; CDR3 protein: CASSQLLAAGQEPQYF
J gene: TRBJ1-1; D gene: NA; V gene: TRBV2; clone size: NA; CDR3 DNA: TGTGCCAGCAATCTTGTCCCGAACACTGAAGCTTTCTTT; CDR3 protein: CASNLVPNTEAFF
J gene: TRBJ1-1; D gene: NA; V gene: TRBV19; clone size: NA; CDR3 DNA: TGTGCCAGTAGACTTGGACAGACTGAAGCTTTCTTT; CDR3 protein: CASRLGQTEAFF
J gene: TRBJ1-4; D gene: NA; V gene: TRBV6-6; clone size: NA; CDR3 DNA: TGTGCCAGCAGTTACTCGGGCCTTAATGAAAAACTGTTTTTT; CDR3 protein: CASSYSGLNEKLFF
J gene: TRBJ1-6; D gene: TRBD1; V gene: TRBV4-1; clone size: NA; CDR3 DNA: TGCGCCAGCAGCCAAGTCGGGCGGGACAGGGGCCGGTCACCCCTCCACTTT; CDR3 protein: CASSQVGRDRGRSPLHF
J gene: TRBJ1-2; D gene: TRBD1; V gene: TRBV6-1; clone size: NA; CDR3 DNA: TGTGCCAGCATCATGGACAGGGTACCTAACTATGGCTACACCTTC; CDR3 protein: CASIMDRVPNYGYTF
J gene: TRBJ2-3; D gene: NA; V gene: TRBV9; clone size: NA; CDR3 DNA: TGTGCCAGCAGCGTAACAGCGGGCACAGATACGCAGTATTTT; CDR3 protein: CASSVTAGTDTQYF
J gene: TRBJ2-3; D gene: TRBD2; V gene: TRBV7-2; clone size: few; CDR3 DNA: TGTGCCAGCAGCTGGGGAGGGGCAGATACGCAGTATTTT; CDR3 protein: CASSWGGADTQYF
J gene: TRBJ2-5; D gene: NA; V gene: TRBV7-9; clone size: few; CDR3 DNA: TGTGCCAGCAGCCTACCCCCTATCCCACGAGAGACCCAGTACTTC; CDR3 protein: CASSLPPIPRETQYF
J gene: TRBJ1-3; D gene: NA; V gene: TRBV5-4; clone size: NA; CDR3 DNA: TGTGCCAGCAGCCCCAGGGGCGGAAACACCATATATTTT; CDR3 protein: CASSPRGGNTIYF
J gene: TRBJ2-7; D gene: TRBD2; V gene: TRBV6-5; clone size: few; CDR3 DNA: TGTGCCAGCAGTTACTCGCGGGGGGACTCCTACGAGCAGTACTTC; CDR3 protein: CASSYSRGDSYEQYF
J gene: TRBJ2-1; D gene: TRBD2; V gene: TRBV7-7; clone size: few; CDR3 DNA: TGTGCCAGCAGCCCTAATCTAGCGGGGGATTACAATGAGCAGTTCTTC; CDR3 protein: CASSPNLAGDYNEQFF
J gene: TRBJ1-3; D gene: NA; V gene: TRBV4-1; clone size: NA; CDR3 DNA: TGCGCCAGCAGCCACCCGTCCAGATCTGGAAACACCATATATTTT; CDR3 protein: CASSHPSRSGNTIYF
J gene: TRBJ2-5; D gene: TRBD2; V gene: TRBV28; clone size: NA; CDR3 DNA: TGTGCCAGCAGTCCCCCAGCGGGGGCCCTCCAAGAGACCCAGTACTTC; CDR3 protein: CASSPPAGALQETQYF
J gene: TRBJ2-1; D gene: TRBD1; V gene: TRBV5-1; clone size: few; CDR3 DNA: TGCGCCAGCAGCGGGGGACAGGGGGGCTACAATGAGCAGTTCTTC; CDR3 protein: CASSGGQGGYNEQFF
J gene: TRBJ2-7; D gene: NA; V gene: TRBV25-1; clone size: few; CDR3 DNA: TGTGCCAGCACTCCTCAGGGGCCCAAATACGAGCAGTACTTC; CDR3 protein: CASTPQGPKYEQYF
J gene: TRBJ2-2; D gene: NA; V gene: TRBV9; clone size: few; CDR3 DNA: TGTGCCAGCAGCGGACATACGAACACCGGGGAGCTGTTTTTT; CDR3 protein: CASSGHTNTGELFF